These 3 T cell receptor beta chains share one sample of origin, sequenced in a study of T cell changes during pregnancy in multiple sclerosis. Profiled with immunoSEQ multiplex PCR; TCRdb holds only in-frame clones, not every one. This sample has some 85,000 clones, with 94% found just once. The starting material was peripheral blood, obtained in the third trimester of pregnancy. All receptors come from a female donor with multiple sclerosis, enrolled in a pregnancy study.

The rearrangement uses TRBV18 and TRBJ2-1; 9 nucleotides align to TRBD2. V lost 3 bases and J lost 7; bases outside the gene matches: 4. This CDR3 comprises 14 residues. The germline V gene encodes CDR1 KGHSH and CDR2 LQKENI. The CDR3 region is CASSPPGLANEQFF. The DNA for the CDR3 is TGTGCCAGCTCACCCCCGGGACTAGCAAATGAGCAGTTCTTC.

This chain joins TRBV19 and TRBJ2-1; 11 bases align to TRBD2. The V segment lost 3 bases and the J segment 7 bases; nucleotides outside the gene matches: 5. This CDR3 is 15 amino acids long. CDR1 and CDR2 (germline): LNHDA, SQIVND (reference sequence). Written as DNA, the CDR3 is TGTGCCAGTAGTATTTTAGCGGGAGGGGCAAATGAGCAGTTCTTC. Translating gives CASSILAGGANEQFF.

The chain couples TRBV4-1 to TRBJ1-4; TRBD1 might be the D (5 bases). This CDR3 has 15 residues. V shed 2 bases and J shed 2 bases, with 9 bases lying between them. Germline V gene data show CDR1 as MGHRA and CDR2 as YSYEKL. The CDR3 protein is CASSQSGGTNEKLFF. In DNA form, the CDR3 reads TGCGCCAGCAGCCAAAGCGGGGGGACTAATGAAAAACTGTTTTTT.